This TCR beta chain was documented in a study of cytomegalovirus exposure and HLA in healthy donors. Remarks on this clone: Its antigen remains unknown.

TCRdb's copy holds only in-frame clones and misses some; the assay was immunoSEQ multiplex PCR. The sample shows 150,000 to 200,000 clones, approximately 81% of them seen only once. The study, taken as a whole, reports: Listed as cytomegalovirus-associated were about 160 TCR beta chains.

This TCR was sampled from a man aged 25-40 years in good health and CMV-seropositive. The sequencing sample was made of PBMCs.

DNA for the CDR3: TGTGCCCGTTCGGCGGGGACCACAGATACGCAGTATTTT. Amino acid sequence: CARSAGTTDTQYF. This chain links TRBV5-4 with TRBJ2-3; D is perhaps TRBD2 (6 bases). The ends were cut back, 10 bases at V and 2 bases at J, with 14 bases in the middle. Germline lookup yields CDR1 SGHNT and CDR2 YYREEE (reference sequence). This CDR3 comprises 13 residues.